This TCR beta chain came from a study of Ad26.COV2.S vaccination and SARS-CoV-2 variants. Study information: Doses of Ad26.COV2.S were injected into muscle once or twice, 56 days apart.

The sample's treatment: roughly 19 received Ad26.COV2.S at low or high dose, single or two shots; 5 received placebo; per-sample allocation not given. All samples were drawn on day 63, counting from the first vaccine or placebo injection. This clone was seen only a few times. The antigen is undetermined. Findings and caveats of the study: Substantial breadth was reported for post-vaccination spike-specific CD8+ and CD4+ T cells.

The CDR3 length is 13 residues. V was pared by 3 bases and J by 3 bases, with 8 bases between. Germline V lookup: CDR1 LGHNT, CDR2 FRNRAP. Profiled with immunoSEQ multiplex PCR; TCRdb holds only in-frame clones, not every one. The sample has approximately 410,000 clones, around nine tenths seen once. The V and J genes are TRBV12-5 and TRBJ1-2, with a tentative D call TRBD1 (5 bases). The sequenced sample was peripheral blood, obtained in a trial of Ad26.COV2.S vaccine versus placebo. The sequence came from a person aged 18-65 years who received the Ad26.COV2.S COVID-19 vaccine or a placebo. CDR3 loop: CASGFGDYYGYTF. CDR3 in DNA: TGTGCTAGTGGTTTTGGGGACTACTATGGCTACACCTTC.